The next 20 T cell receptor beta chains were all read from a single sample in a study of human T cells and chemical hapten exposure. TCRdb used MiXCR to reprocess the RACE reads, holding one entry per CDR3 protein. The sample lists 40,000 to 45,000 distinct CDR3 sequences; more than 8.5% were seen once. The time point was: patch test 2, 6 weeks after DPC sensitization. The treatment was: therapeutic diphenylcyclopropenone sensitization with weekly scalp DPC. The specimen was whole blood, collected in connection with sensitization to the hapten diphenylcyclopropenone (DPC). The receptors come from a woman aged 35 to 49 with alopecia areata. Some clones in this sample may be carry-over from other donors' samples.

The table lists this clonotype with many counts. The V gene is TRBV7-8, the J gene TRBJ1-6; D ambiguous. The CDR3 sequence is 17 residues long. In germline, CDR1 is SGHVS, CDR2 FQNEAQ. Trimming took off 4 bases at V and 0 bases at J, with 13 bases between the two ends. The CDR3 DNA reads as TGTGCCAGCAGCTCCTCCCACATGAGCTCCTATAATTCACCCCTCCACTTT. Residues: CASSSSHMSSYNSPLHF.

This clonotype was detected many times. The J gene is TRBJ2-2, the V gene TRBV7-8; the D gene is possibly TRBD1 (5 bases). V was pared by 3 bases and J by 2 bases, with 7 bases between. Looked up from germline, CDR1 is SGHVS and CDR2 is FQNEAQ. CDR3 length: 14 residues. The CDR3 reads CASSFDRNTGELFF. The DNA for the CDR3 is TGTGCCAGCAGCTTTGACAGAAACACCGGGGAGCTGTTTTTT. Together with reference TRBV7-8 and TRBJ2-2, the CDR3 gives the full variable domain: GAGVSQSPRYKVAKRGQDVALRCDPISGHVSLFWYQQALGQGPEFLTYFQNEAQLDKSGLPSDRFFAERPEGSVSTLKIQRTQQEDSAVYLCASSFDRNTGELFFGEGSRLTVL.

This clonotype was seen repeatedly, ten times or more. The V and J genes are TRBV2 and TRBJ2-2; no clear D gene. Trimming cost V 9 bases and J 3 bases, with 11 bases left between them. Germline V CDR1 and CDR2: SNHLY, FYNNEI. This CDR3 spans 13 amino acids. CDR3 DNA: TGTGCCAGTACACCTCTATACACCGGGGAGCTGTTTTTT. It yields the protein CASTPLYTGELFF.

The table lists this clonotype with many counts. The rearrangement uses TRBV2 and TRBJ1-1; D might be TRBD1 (5 bases). The CDR3 contains 12 residues. The V and J ends lost 11 bases and 0 bases respectively, with 10 bases between them. The germline V gene has CDR1 SNHLY and CDR2 FYNNEI. CDR3 loop: CAGGTLNTEAFF. For the CDR3, the DNA is TGTGCCGGGGGTACTCTGAACACTGAAGCTTTCTTT.

In its sample, this clonotype was seen many times. This rearrangement joins TRBV19 to TRBJ2-7; 7 positions agree with TRBD1. With V trimmed by 3 bases and J by 3 bases, 5 bases remained unmatched. Germline values: CDR1 LNHDA, CDR2 SQIVND (reference sequence). The CDR3 sequence is 14 residues long. The CDR3: CASSIPGQIYEQYF. CDR3 nucleotide sequence: TGTGCCAGTAGTATCCCGGGACAGATCTACGAGCAGTACTTC.

The chain links TRBV12-3 or TRBV12-4 to TRBJ2-5; no clear D gene. Trimming took off 5 bases at V and 4 bases at J, with 8 bases between the two ends. The CDR3 length is 12 residues. Here the CDR3 reads CASSLLGETQYF. DNA of the CDR3: TGTGCCAGCAGTCTCCTAGGAGAGACCCAGTACTTC.

The chain carries TRBV5-3 and TRBJ2-3, with 15 nucleotides matching TRBD2. TRBV5-3 is identified as an open reading frame with a role that is uncertain. The V segment lost 4 bases and the J segment 6 bases; nucleotides outside the gene matches: 9. The CDR3 is made up of 17 amino acids. CDR3 nucleotides: TGTGCCAGAAGCCTCGGACTAGCGGGGGGGCCGACGGATACGCAGTATTTT. Amino acids: CARSLGLAGGPTDTQYF.

This clonotype was counted at least ten times. The chain is built from TRBV6-1 and TRBJ2-2, with D unresolved. The V end was cut by 7 bases, the J end by 1 base, with 10 bases between. Germline CDR1 MNHNS, CDR2 SASEGT. The CDR3 covers 14 residues. CDR3 region: CASKPLVNTGELFF. The CDR3, as DNA: TGTGCCAGCAAACCCCTTGTGAACACCGGGGAGCTGTTTTTT.

This clonotype was observed at least ten times. This chain connects TRBV19 to TRBJ1-4, with TRBD1 matching 9 bases. The CDR3 is 14 residues long. V lost 10 bases and J lost 7; bases outside the gene matches: 10. CDR1 LNHDA and CDR2 SQIVND come from the germline V gene (reference sequence). The CDR3 here is CATTTGGVGEKLFF. CDR3 nucleotide sequence: TGTGCCACGACCACAGGGGGCGTAGGTGAAAAACTGTTTTTT.

The rearrangement joins TRBV7-9 to TRBJ2-7; D gene ambiguous. The CDR3 consists of 13 residues. Germline V lookup: CDR1 SEHNR, CDR2 FQNEAQ (reference sequence). V was trimmed by 4 bases and J by 6 bases, leaving 13 bases between them. The CDR3 bases are TGTGCCAGCAGCTCCCCTGGCCTATCCGAGCAGTACTTC. This translates into CASSSPGLSEQYF.

This clonotype was counted only a few times. V and J are TRBV20-1 and TRBJ2-3; D ambiguous. V gave up 6 bases and J gave up 2 bases, with 6 bases separating them. From germline, CDR1 is DFQATT and CDR2 SNEGSKA (reference sequence). The CDR3 length is 11 residues. The CDR3 is CSAGHTDTQYF. In DNA, the CDR3 is TGCAGTGCGGGTCACACAGATACGCAGTATTTT.

This clonotype was seen repeatedly, ten times or more. V usage is TRBV7-9 and J usage is TRBJ1-4; 8 nucleotides match TRBD1. This CDR3 comprises 14 residues. With 5 bases clipped from V and 5 bases from J, the junction kept 4 bases outside the gene matches. Per germline, CDR1 SEHNR and CDR2 FQNEAQ (reference sequence). This CDR3 is CASSLRQGNEKLFF. The CDR3 bases are TGTGCCAGCAGCCTTAGACAGGGGAATGAAAAACTGTTTTTT.

This clonotype was seen at least ten times. V gene TRBV28 combines with J gene TRBJ1-4, with TRBD1 identical over 7 bases. The germline V gene has CDR1 MDHEN and CDR2 SYDVKM. The V gene end was trimmed by 8 bases and the J gene end by 6 bases; junction bases not matched to a gene: 9. The CDR3 sequence is 14 residues long. In DNA, the CDR3 is TGTGCCAGCTATCAGGGGACAGCCCATGAAAAACTGTTTTTT. This translates into CASYQGTAHEKLFF.

V and J are TRBV20-1 and TRBJ2-3, with 13 positions matching TRBD2. This CDR3 has 18 residues. V trimming: 7 bases; J trimming: 2 bases; junction bases outside the gene matches: 15. The germline V gene has CDR1 DFQATT and CDR2 SNEGSKA (reference sequence). Here the CDR3 DNA reads TGCAGTGGAAGAGGACTAGCGGGAGTAGAGGGGCCCACAGATACGCAGTATTTT. It specifies CSGRGLAGVEGPTDTQYF.

This clonotype was counted only a few times. This chain links TRBV4-1 with TRBJ2-5; D is undetermined. Germline V lookup: CDR1 MGHRA, CDR2 YSYEKL. The CDR3 totals 15 residues. V was trimmed by 4 bases and J by 0 bases, leaving 12 bases between them. The CDR3 loop reads CASSLPTVDQETQYF. For the CDR3, the DNA is TGCGCCAGCAGCCTCCCGACGGTAGACCAAGAGACCCAGTACTTC.

In its sample, this clonotype was seen a few times. The rearrangement uses TRBV18 and TRBJ2-5; D ambiguous. Germline assignment: CDR1 KGHSH and CDR2 LQKENI. The CDR3 has 14 residues. Trimming removed 2 bases from V and 2 bases from J, with 9 bases in between. The CDR3 DNA reads as TGTGCCAGCTCACCATCCGGACGGCAAGAGACCCAGTACTTC. This encodes CASSPSGRQETQYF. The whole variable domain, filled in from reference TRBV18 and TRBJ2-5, reads NAGVMQNPRHLVRRRGQEARLRCSPMKGHSHVYWYRQLPEEGLKFMVYLQKENIIDESGMPKERFSAEFPKEGPSILRIQQVVRGDSAAYFCASSPSGRQETQYFGPGTRLLVL.

This clonotype appeared a few times. This chain uses TRBV5-1 with TRBJ1-1, with D perhaps TRBD1 (5 bases). This CDR3 contains 13 residues. V was pared by 4 bases and J by 4 bases, with 11 bases between. The germline V gene has CDR1 SGHRS and CDR2 YFSETQ. For the CDR3, the DNA is TGCGCCAGCAGCCGGGGGGTCGGCACTGAAGCTTTCTTT. This encodes CASSRGVGTEAFF.

This clonotype was seen many times. The gene calls are TRBV12-3 or TRBV12-4 and TRBJ1-2; D may be TRBD1 (5 bases). Trimming took off 4 bases at V and 5 bases at J, with 14 bases between the two ends. This CDR3 spans 14 amino acids. The CDR3 bases are TGTGCCAGCAGTTCCGGGGGTCCGGGGTATGGCTACACCTTC. It is translated as CASSSGGPGYGYTF.

This clonotype was seen ten or more times. The chain uses TRBV9 and TRBJ2-7, with D maybe TRBD2 (5 bases). The CDR3 has 13 amino acids. From germline, CDR1 is SGDLS and CDR2 YYNGEE. V was pared by 4 bases and J by 6 bases, with 14 bases between. The CDR3 sequence: CASSFDWTSEQYF. Written as DNA, the CDR3 is TGTGCCAGCAGCTTCGACTGGACTTCCGAGCAGTACTTC.

This clonotype was counted many times. The chain recombines TRBV7-3 with TRBJ1-6; D is unresolved. This CDR3 has 12 residues. The V end lost 4 bases, the J end lost 10 bases, and 8 bases lay between the germline ends. CDR1 SGHTA and CDR2 FQGTGA come from the germline V gene. The CDR3 nucleotides read TGTGCCAGCAGCTCAAGTCGATCACCCCTCCACTTT. Encoded protein: CASSSSRSPLHF.